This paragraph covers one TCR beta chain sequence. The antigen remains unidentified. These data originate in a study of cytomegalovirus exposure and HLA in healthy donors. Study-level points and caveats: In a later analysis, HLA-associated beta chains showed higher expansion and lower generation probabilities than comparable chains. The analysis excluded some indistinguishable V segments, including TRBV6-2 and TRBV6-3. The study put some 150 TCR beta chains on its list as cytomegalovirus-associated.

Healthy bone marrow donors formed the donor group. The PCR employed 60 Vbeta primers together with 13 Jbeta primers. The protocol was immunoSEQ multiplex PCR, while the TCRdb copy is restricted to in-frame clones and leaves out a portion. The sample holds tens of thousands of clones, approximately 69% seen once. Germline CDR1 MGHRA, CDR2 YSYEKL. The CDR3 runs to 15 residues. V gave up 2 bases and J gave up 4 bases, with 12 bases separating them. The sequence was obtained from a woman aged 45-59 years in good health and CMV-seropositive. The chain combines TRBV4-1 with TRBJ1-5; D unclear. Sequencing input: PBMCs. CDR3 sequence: CASSQLDGFNQPQHF. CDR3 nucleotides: TGCGCCAGCAGCCAACTCGACGGGTTTAATCAGCCCCAGCATTTT.